This T cell receptor (beta chain) was identified in a study of early T cells in non-severe SARS-CoV-2 infection. The wider study: Sequenced material consisted of bulk RNA (from unsorted whole blood), and chains were unpaired.

Overall study results and limits: Anti-spike CD8 responses were favored by VDJdb matching, which missed private and CD4 specificities.

Individually, cDNA molecules had unique molecular identifiers attached to them. MiXCR, run by TCRdb on the 5' RACE reads, gives a single entry per CDR3 protein. The table has tens of thousands of distinct CDR3 sequences, 7.5% to 9.5% seen once; the top ten hold around 3.7%. This clonotype occurred many times. Its target is unknown. This sample comprised whole blood, obtained at baseline. This clonotype was obtained from an adult who was a healthcare worker with PCR-confirmed SARS-CoV-2 infection or an uninfected control (not recorded which).

The CDR3: CARLGSERIYEQYF. The CDR3 bases are TGTGCCCGCCTTGGCAGCGAACGGATCTACGAGCAGTACTTC. The V call is TRBV19, the J call TRBJ2-7; D uncertain. CDR3 length: 14 residues. Germline V lookup: CDR1 LNHDA, CDR2 SQIVND (reference sequence). Trimming left V 11 bases short and J 3 bases short, with 20 bases between.